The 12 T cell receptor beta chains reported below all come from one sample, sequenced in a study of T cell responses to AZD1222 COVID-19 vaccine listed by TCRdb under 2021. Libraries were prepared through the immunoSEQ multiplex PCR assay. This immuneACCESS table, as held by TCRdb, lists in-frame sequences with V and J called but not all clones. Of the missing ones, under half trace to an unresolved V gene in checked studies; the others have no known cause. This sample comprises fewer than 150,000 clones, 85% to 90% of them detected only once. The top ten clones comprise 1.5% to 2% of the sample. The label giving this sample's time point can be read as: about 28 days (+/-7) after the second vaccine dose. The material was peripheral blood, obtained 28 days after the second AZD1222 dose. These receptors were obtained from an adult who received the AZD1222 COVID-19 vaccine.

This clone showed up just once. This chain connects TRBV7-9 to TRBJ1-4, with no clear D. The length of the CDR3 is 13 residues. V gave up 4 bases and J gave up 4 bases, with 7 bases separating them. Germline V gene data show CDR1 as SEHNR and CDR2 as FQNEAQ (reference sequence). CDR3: CASSYVHNEKLFF. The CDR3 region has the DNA TGTGCCAGCAGCTACGTCCATAATGAAAAACTGTTTTTT.

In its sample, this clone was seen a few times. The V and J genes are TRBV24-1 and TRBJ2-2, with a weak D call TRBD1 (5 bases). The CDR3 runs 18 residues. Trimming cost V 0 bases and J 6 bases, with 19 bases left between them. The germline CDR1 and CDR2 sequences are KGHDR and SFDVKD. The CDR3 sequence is CATSDLPSSGHPAGELFF. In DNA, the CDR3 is TGTGCCACCAGTGATTTGCCTTCTTCTGGACACCCGGCCGGGGAGCTGTTTTTT.

CDR3 sequence: CASSPGVYGYTF. CDR3 nucleotides: TGTGCCAGCAGCCCCGGGGTCTATGGCTACACCTTC. The chain employs TRBV3-1 (or the pseudogene TRBV3-2) and TRBJ1-2; D is undetermined. The V end lost 4 bases, the J end lost 4 bases, and 7 bases lay between the germline ends. Germline lookup yields CDR1 LGHDT and CDR2 YNNKEL (reference sequence). The CDR3 is 12 amino acids.

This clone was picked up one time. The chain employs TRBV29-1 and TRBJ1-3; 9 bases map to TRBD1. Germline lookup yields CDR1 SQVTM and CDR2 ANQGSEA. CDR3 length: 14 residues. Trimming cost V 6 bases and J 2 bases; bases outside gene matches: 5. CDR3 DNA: TGCAGCGTAGAAAGGACAGGGGCTGGAAACACCATATATTTT. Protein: CSVERTGAGNTIYF.

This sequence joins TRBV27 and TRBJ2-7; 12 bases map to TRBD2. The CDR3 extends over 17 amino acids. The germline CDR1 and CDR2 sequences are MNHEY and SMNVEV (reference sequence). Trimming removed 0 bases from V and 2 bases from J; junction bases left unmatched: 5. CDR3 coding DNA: TGTGCCAGCAGTTTATCTGGGACTAGCGGGCTAACCTACGAGCAGTACTTC. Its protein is CASSLSGTSGLTYEQYF.

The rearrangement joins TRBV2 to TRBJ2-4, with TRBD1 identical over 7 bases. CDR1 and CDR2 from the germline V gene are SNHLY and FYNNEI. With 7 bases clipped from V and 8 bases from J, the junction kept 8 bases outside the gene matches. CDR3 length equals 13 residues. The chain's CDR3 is CASKRGLEDIQYF. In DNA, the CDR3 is TGTGCCAGCAAAAGGGGGCTCGAGGACATTCAGTACTTC.

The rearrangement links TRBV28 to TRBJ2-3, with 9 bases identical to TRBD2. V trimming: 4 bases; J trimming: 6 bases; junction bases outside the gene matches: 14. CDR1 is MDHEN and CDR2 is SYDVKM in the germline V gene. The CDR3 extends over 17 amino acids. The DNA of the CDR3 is TGTGCCAGCAGTTCGATTGTGCAGGCGGGAGGGAGGGATACGCAGTATTTT. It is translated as CASSSIVQAGGRDTQYF. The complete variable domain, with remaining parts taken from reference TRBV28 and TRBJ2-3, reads DVKVTQSSRYLVKRTGEKVFLECVQDMDHENMFWYRQDPGLGLRLIYFSYDVKMKEKGDIPEGYSVSREKKERFSLILESASTNQTSMYLCASSSIVQAGGRDTQYFGPGTRLTVL.

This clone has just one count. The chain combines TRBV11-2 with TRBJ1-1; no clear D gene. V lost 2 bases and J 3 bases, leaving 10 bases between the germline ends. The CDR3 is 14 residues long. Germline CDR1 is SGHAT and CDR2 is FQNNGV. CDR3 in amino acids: CASSLLGFYTEAFF. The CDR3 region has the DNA TGTGCCAGCAGCTTATTAGGGTTTTACACTGAAGCTTTCTTT.

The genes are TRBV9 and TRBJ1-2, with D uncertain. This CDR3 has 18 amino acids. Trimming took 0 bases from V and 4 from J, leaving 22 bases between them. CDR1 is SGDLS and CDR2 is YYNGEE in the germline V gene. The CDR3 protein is CASSVEPLTSGNAYGYTF. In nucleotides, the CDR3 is TGTGCCAGCAGCGTAGAACCCCTCACTTCAGGAAACGCCTATGGCTACACCTTC.

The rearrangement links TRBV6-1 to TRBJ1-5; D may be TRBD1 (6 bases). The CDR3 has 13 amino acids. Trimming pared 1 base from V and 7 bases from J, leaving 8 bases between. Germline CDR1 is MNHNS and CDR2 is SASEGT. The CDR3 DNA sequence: TGTGCCAGCAGTGAAGGGCAGGGGCAGCCCCAGCATTTT. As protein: CASSEGQGQPQHF.

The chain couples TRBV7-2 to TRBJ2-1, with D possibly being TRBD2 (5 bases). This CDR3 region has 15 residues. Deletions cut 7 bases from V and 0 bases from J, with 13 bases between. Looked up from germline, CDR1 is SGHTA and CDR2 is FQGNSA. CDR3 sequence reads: CASILGRGSYNEQFF. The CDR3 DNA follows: TGTGCCAGCATCCTAGGACGGGGCTCCTACAATGAGCAGTTCTTC.

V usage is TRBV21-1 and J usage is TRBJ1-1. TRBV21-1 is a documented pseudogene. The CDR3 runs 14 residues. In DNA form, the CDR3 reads TGTGCCAGCAGCAAAGCAGGATTGAACACTGAAGCTTTCTTT. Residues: CASSKAGLNTEAFF.